These 5 T cell receptor beta chains were all obtained from the same sample, sequenced in a study of T cell responses to AZD1222 COVID-19 vaccine (dated by TCRdb to about 2021). Receptor libraries were prepared by the immunoSEQ multiplex PCR assay. Not all clones reach the TCRdb copy of this immuneACCESS table, which keeps in-frame sequences only. Checked studies attribute under half of the gap to unresolved V genes and leave the rest unexplained. The sample table contains approximately 190,000 clones; only one count was recorded for approximately 95% of them. The ten top clones hold approximately 1% of the sample. The sample's time point, from its label and the paper: about 28 days (+/-7) after the second vaccine dose. The sample consisted of peripheral blood, taken 28 days after the second AZD1222 dose. The receptors shown here come from an adult who received the AZD1222 COVID-19 vaccine.

The gene calls are TRBV27 and TRBJ1-5; TRBD1 might be the D (6 bases). This CDR3 region has 17 residues. Trimming removed 6 bases from V and 1 base from J, with 19 bases in between. From germline, CDR1 is MNHEY and CDR2 SMNVEV (reference sequence). The CDR3 loop is CASSPAGTSRSNQPQHF. DNA for the CDR3: TGTGCCAGCAGCCCAGCAGGGACATCTAGGAGCAATCAGCCCCAGCATTTT.

The CDR3 DNA reads as TGTGCCAGCAGGGGGGAGGGGTATTCACCCCTCCACTTT. It codes for CASRGEGYSPLHF. The chain couples TRBV2 to TRBJ1-6, with D maybe TRBD1 (5 bases). The CDR3 runs 13 residues. Between the trimmed V and J ends, which lost 6 bases and 8 bases, there was a span of 11 bases. Germline values: CDR1 SNHLY, CDR2 FYNNEI.

The rearrangement links TRBV7-8 to TRBJ1-1, with D possibly being TRBD1 (6 bases). V was cut by 5 bases and J by 6 bases, with 16 bases left in between. Germline values: CDR1 SGHVS, CDR2 FQNEAQ. This CDR3 contains 14 residues. CDR3 nucleotide sequence: TGTGCCAGCAGCCAAGGGGGGGCCGGTGCTGAAGCTTTCTTT. Its protein product is CASSQGGAGAEAFF.

V and J are TRBV13 and TRBJ2-5; 9 bases are a match to TRBD2. The CDR3 spans 15 residues. CDR1 and CDR2 (germline): PRHDT, FYEKMQ (reference sequence). Germline trimming cut 5 bases from V and 5 bases from J; bases unmatched to any gene: 9. The CDR3 region is CASSRIAGGRETQYF. The CDR3 nucleotides are TGTGCCAGCAGCCGGATCGCGGGGGGGCGGGAGACCCAGTACTTC.

In its sample, this clone was seen once. The rearrangement uses TRBV3-1 (or the pseudogene TRBV3-2) and TRBJ2-7; tentative D call: TRBD1 (5 bases). V lost 1 base, J lost 0 bases, and 7 bases lay in between. CDR3 length equals 14 residues. Germline V gene sequence: CDR1 LGHDT, CDR2 YNNKEL (reference sequence). The CDR3 loop reads CASSQAGNSYEQYF. CDR3 bases: TGTGCCAGCAGCCAAGCAGGGAACTCCTACGAGCAGTACTTC.